A selection of T cell receptor beta chains follows, all from one sample in a study of T cells in Graves' hyperthyroidism and ophthalmopathy. TCRdb reprocessed the multiplex PCR reads via MiXCR and lists one record per CDR3 protein. The sample has about 520,000 distinct CDR3 sequences; about 24% are singletons. Specimen: blood. The receptors were gathered from a woman younger than 45 with Graves' ophthalmopathy. The CDR3 runs from the conserved cysteine through the conserved F or W. Each record gives: D gene, J gene, CDR3 length, V gene, clone size, CDR3 protein, CDR3 DNA. The D gene is left open where the match is weak. Expanded clones get a size class; other rows say once, few or many, or leave the size out.

D: NA; J: TRBJ2-7; length: 15; V: TRBV6-2/TRBV6-3; size: NA; CDR3: CASSLDTMDLYEQYF; DNA: TGTGCCAGCAGCTTAGACACGATGGACCTTTACGAGCAGTACTTC
D: NA; J: TRBJ2-7; length: 13; V: TRBV15; size: once; CDR3: CATSSGVPYEQYF; DNA: TGTGCCACCAGCAGCGGAGTCCCCTACGAGCAGTACTTC
D: TRBD1; J: TRBJ2-5; length: 13; V: TRBV12-3/TRBV12-4; size: NA; CDR3: CASTLGTEETQYF; DNA: TGTGCCAGCACTCTAGGGACAGAAGAGACCCAGTACTTC
D: NA; J: TRBJ2-2; length: 17; V: TRBV6-1; size: few; CDR3: CASSGRTTNLDTGELFF; DNA: TGTGCCAGCAGTGGACGGACCACGAACCTCGACACCGGGGAGCTGTTTTTT
D: TRBD2; J: TRBJ2-7; length: 14; V: TRBV27; size: many; CDR3: CASSLVRGGYEQYF; DNA: TGTGCCAGCAGTCTCGTTCGGGGGGGCTACGAGCAGTACTTC
D: TRBD1; J: TRBJ2-5; length: 14; V: TRBV6-1; size: NA; CDR3: CASTHTGGEETQYF; DNA: TGTGCCAGCACCCATACAGGGGGAGAAGAGACCCAGTACTTC
D: NA; J: TRBJ2-5; length: 15; V: TRBV5-1; size: NA; CDR3: CASSLLSWRKETQYF; DNA: TGCGCCAGCAGCTTGCTTTCGTGGAGAAAAGAGACCCAGTACTTC
D: TRBD2; J: TRBJ2-5; length: 15; V: TRBV28; size: many; CDR3: CASSPGGDPGETQYF; DNA: TGTGCCAGCAGCCCGGGGGGGGACCCTGGGGAGACCCAGTACTTC
D: TRBD1; J: TRBJ1-1; length: 17; V: TRBV5-1; size: NA; CDR3: CASSPPGAQGRNTEAFF; DNA: TGCGCCAGCAGCCCCCCGGGAGCACAGGGGAGGAACACTGAAGCTTTCTTT
D: NA; J: TRBJ2-7; length: 16; V: TRBV12-5; size: few; CDR3: CASGDTITGPSYEQYF; DNA: TGTGCTAGTGGTGATACCATAACAGGACCTTCCTACGAGCAGTACTTC
D: NA; J: TRBJ2-7; length: 14; V: TRBV7-9; size: NA; CDR3: CASSPVWSYYEQYF; DNA: TGTGCCAGCAGCCCCGTCTGGAGCTACTACGAGCAGTACTTC
D: NA; J: TRBJ2-6; length: 16; V: TRBV28; size: NA; CDR3: CASSELGGSGANVLTF; DNA: TGTGCCAGCAGTGAGCTCGGGGGCTCTGGGGCCAACGTCCTGACTTTC
D: NA; J: TRBJ2-2; length: 16; V: TRBV12-3/TRBV12-4; size: many; CDR3: CASNLLRVPSTGELFF; DNA: TGTGCCAGCAACTTACTCAGAGTCCCTTCCACCGGGGAGCTGTTTTTT
D: NA; J: TRBJ2-6; length: 15; V: TRBV18; size: NA; CDR3: CASSHTQSGANVLTF; DNA: TGTGCCAGCTCACACACGCAGTCTGGGGCCAACGTCCTGACTTTC
D: NA; J: TRBJ1-1; length: 15; V: TRBV4-1; size: NA; CDR3: CASSQTDGGDTEAFF; DNA: TGCGCCAGCAGCCAAACGGATGGGGGCGACACTGAAGCTTTCTTT
D: NA; J: TRBJ2-7; length: 15; V: TRBV10-2; size: few; CDR3: CASAEAGYYAYEQYF; DNA: TGCGCCAGCGCCGAGGCGGGATACTATGCCTACGAGCAGTACTTC
D: NA; J: TRBJ1-5; length: 13; V: TRBV2; size: many; CDR3: CASSELGSQPQHF; DNA: TGTGCCAGCAGTGAACTGGGGAGTCAGCCCCAGCATTTT
D: NA; J: TRBJ2-7; length: 16; V: TRBV4-1; size: NA; CDR3: CASSQDPSEGSYEQYF; DNA: TGCGCCAGCAGCCAAGATCCAAGTGAGGGATCCTACGAGCAGTACTTC
D: TRBD1; J: TRBJ1-5; length: 18; V: TRBV12-3/TRBV12-4; size: many; CDR3: CASSQRQGQGGGNQPQHF; DNA: TGTGCCAGCAGCCAGAGACAGGGACAGGGTGGGGGCAATCAGCCCCAGCATTTT
D: NA; J: TRBJ1-5; length: 13; V: TRBV29-1; size: many; CDR3: CSVGGGSNQPQHF; DNA: TGCAGCGTTGGAGGGGGTAGCAATCAGCCCCAGCATTTT
D: NA; J: TRBJ1-1; length: 11; V: TRBV20-1; size: few; CDR3: CSARVTSEAFF; DNA: TGCAGTGCTAGAGTAACCAGTGAAGCTTTCTTT
D: TRBD2; J: TRBJ2-7; length: 16; V: TRBV6-2/TRBV6-3; size: few; CDR3: CASSRTSGAQAYEQYF; DNA: TGTGCCAGCAGCAGGACTAGCGGGGCGCAGGCCTACGAGCAGTACTTC
D: NA; J: TRBJ2-7; length: 11; V: TRBV20-1; size: many; CDR3: CSAKLLNEQYF; DNA: TGCAGTGCTAAACTGTTAAACGAGCAGTACTTC
D: TRBD2; J: TRBJ2-5; length: 16; V: TRBV27; size: NA; CDR3: CASSATSGRSGETQYF; DNA: TGTGCCAGCAGTGCAACTAGCGGGAGGTCAGGGGAGACCCAGTACTTC
D: NA; J: TRBJ2-7; length: 13; V: TRBV5-1; size: NA; CDR3: CASSLAGTSEQYF; DNA: TGCGCCAGCAGCCTAGCCGGGACATCCGAGCAGTACTTC